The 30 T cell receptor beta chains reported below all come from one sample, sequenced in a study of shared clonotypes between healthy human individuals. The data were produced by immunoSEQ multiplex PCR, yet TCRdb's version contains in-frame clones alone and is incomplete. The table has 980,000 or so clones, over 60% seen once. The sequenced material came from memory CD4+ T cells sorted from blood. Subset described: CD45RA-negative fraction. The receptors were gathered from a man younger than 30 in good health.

The CDR3 spells CASSEQRWGTGELFF. As DNA, the CDR3 is TGTGCCAGCAGTGAACAGCGCTGGGGTACCGGGGAGCTGTTTTTT. The gene calls are TRBV6-1 and TRBJ2-2; D unclear. This CDR3 region has 15 residues. V dropped 2 bases and J dropped 5 bases, with 12 bases sitting between them. Germline values: CDR1 MNHNS, CDR2 SASEGT.

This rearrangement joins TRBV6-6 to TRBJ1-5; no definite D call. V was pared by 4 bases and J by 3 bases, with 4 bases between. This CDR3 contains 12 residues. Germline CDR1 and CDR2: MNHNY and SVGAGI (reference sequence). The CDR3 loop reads CASSSTNQPQHF. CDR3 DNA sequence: TGTGCCAGCAGTTCTACCAATCAGCCCCAGCATTTT.

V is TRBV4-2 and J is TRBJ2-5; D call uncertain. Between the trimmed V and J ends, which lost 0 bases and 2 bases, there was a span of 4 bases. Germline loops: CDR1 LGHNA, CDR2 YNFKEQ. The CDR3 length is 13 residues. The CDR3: CASSQDYQETQYF. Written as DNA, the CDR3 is TGTGCCAGCAGCCAAGACTATCAAGAGACCCAGTACTTC.

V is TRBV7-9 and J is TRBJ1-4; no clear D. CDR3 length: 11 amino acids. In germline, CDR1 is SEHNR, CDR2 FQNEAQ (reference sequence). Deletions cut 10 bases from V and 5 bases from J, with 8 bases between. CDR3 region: CATEQNEKLFF. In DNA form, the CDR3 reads TGTGCCACCGAACAGAATGAAAAACTGTTTTTT.

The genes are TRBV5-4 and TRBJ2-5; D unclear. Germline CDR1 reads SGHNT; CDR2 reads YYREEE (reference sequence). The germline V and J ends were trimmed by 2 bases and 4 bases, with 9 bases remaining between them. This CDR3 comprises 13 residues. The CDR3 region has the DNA TGTGCCAGCAGCTTAGACTTAACAGAGACCCAGTACTTC. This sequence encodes CASSLDLTETQYF.

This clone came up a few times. CDR3 sequence: CASSPGGMNTEAFF. Here the CDR3 DNA reads TGTGCCAGCAGTCCAGGGGGTATGAACACTGAAGCTTTCTTT. The gene calls are TRBV28 and TRBJ1-1, with 7 bases fitting TRBD1. The CDR3 has 14 amino acids. The germline CDR1 and CDR2 sequences are MDHEN and SYDVKM. Unmatched junction bases numbered 3, after V lost 5 bases and J lost 0 bases.

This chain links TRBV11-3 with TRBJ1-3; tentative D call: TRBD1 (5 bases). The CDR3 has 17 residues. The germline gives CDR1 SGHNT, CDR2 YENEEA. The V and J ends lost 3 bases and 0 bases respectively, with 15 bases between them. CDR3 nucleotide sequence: TGTGCCAGCAGCTTTTACAGGCCAGCCTTCTCTGGAAACACCATATATTTT. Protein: CASSFYRPAFSGNTIYF.

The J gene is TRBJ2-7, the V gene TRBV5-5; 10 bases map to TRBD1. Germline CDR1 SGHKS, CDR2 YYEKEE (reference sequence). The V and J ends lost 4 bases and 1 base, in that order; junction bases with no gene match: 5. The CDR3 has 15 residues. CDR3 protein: CASSIDRGQSYEQYF. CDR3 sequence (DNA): TGTGCCAGCAGCATCGACAGGGGGCAATCCTACGAGCAGTACTTC.

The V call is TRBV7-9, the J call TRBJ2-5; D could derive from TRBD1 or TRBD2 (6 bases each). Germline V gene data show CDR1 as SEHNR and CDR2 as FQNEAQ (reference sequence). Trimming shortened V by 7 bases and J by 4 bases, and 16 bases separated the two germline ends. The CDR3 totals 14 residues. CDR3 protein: CASNYRGGGETQYF. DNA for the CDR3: TGTGCCAGCAACTATAGAGGGGGAGGAGAGACCCAGTACTTC. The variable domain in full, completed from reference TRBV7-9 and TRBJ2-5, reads DTGVSQNPRHKITKRGQNVTFRCDPISEHNRLYWYRQTLGQGPEFLTYFQNEAQLEKSRLLSDRFSAERPKGSFSTLEIQRTEQGDSAMYLCASNYRGGGETQYFGPGTRLLVL.

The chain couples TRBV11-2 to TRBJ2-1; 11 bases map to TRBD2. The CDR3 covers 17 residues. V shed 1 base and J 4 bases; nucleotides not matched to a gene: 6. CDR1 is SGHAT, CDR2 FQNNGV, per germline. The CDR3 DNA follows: TGTGCCAGCAGCTTAGTCCCGACTAGCGGGGCGTACAATGAGCAGTTCTTC. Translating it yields CASSLVPTSGAYNEQFF.

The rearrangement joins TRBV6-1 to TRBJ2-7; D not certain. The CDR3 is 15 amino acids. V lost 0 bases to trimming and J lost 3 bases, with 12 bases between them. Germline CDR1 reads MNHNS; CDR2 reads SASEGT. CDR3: CASSEAGGAFYEQYF. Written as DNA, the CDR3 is TGTGCCAGCAGTGAAGCTGGCGGTGCGTTCTACGAGCAGTACTTC.

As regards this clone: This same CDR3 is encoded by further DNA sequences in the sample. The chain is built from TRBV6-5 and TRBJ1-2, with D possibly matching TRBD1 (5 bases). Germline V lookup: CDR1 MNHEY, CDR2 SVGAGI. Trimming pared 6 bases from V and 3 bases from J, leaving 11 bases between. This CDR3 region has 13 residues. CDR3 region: CASSPDRHYGYTF. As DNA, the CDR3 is TGTGCCAGCAGCCCCGACAGACACTATGGCTACACCTTC.

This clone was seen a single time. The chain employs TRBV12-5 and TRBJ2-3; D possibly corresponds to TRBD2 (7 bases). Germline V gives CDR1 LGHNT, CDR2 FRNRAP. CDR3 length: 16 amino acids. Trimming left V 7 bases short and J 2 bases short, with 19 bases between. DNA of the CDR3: TGTGCTAGTGCCCTGGGGGCGCGGGGGATCACAGATACGCAGTATTTT. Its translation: CASALGARGITDTQYF.

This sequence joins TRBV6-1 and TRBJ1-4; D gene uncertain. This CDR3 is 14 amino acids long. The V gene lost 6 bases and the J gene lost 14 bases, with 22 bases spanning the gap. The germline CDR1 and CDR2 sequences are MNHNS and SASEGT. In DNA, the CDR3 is TGTGCCAGCAGCCCCCCCTCGGATACCACCAGGCTGTTTTTT. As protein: CASSPPSDTTRLFF.

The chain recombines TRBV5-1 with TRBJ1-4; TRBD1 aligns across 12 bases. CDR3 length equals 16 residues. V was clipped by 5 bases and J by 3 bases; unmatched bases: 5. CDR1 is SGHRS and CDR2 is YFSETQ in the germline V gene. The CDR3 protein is CASRSGTGGANEKLFF. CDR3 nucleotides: TGCGCCAGCAGATCCGGGACAGGGGGCGCTAATGAAAAACTGTTTTTT. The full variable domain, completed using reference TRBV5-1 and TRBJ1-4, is KAGVTQTPRYLIKTRGQQVTLSCSPISGHRSVSWYQQTPGQGLQFLFEYFSETQRNKGNFPGRFSGRQFSNSRSEMNVSTLELGDSALYLCASRSGTGGANEKLFFGSGTQLSVL.

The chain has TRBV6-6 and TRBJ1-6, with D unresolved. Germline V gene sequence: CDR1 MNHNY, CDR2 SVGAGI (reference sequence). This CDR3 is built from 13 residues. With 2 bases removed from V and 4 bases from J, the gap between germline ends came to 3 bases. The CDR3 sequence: CASSYSYNSPLHF. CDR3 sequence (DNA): TGTGCCAGCAGTTACAGTTATAATTCACCCCTCCACTTT.

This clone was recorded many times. CDR3 in amino acids: CASSLAGISGANVLTF. In DNA form, the CDR3 reads TGCGCCAGCAGCTTGGCCGGGATATCTGGGGCCAACGTCCTGACTTTC. V and J are TRBV5-1 and TRBJ2-6; the D gene is possibly TRBD2 (5 bases). The CDR3 is 16 amino acids. V dropped 0 bases and J dropped 1 base, with 8 bases sitting between them. Germline V gene data show CDR1 as SGHRS and CDR2 as YFSETQ. The variable domain in full, with the rest retrieved from reference TRBV5-1 and TRBJ2-6, is KAGVTQTPRYLIKTRGQQVTLSCSPISGHRSVSWYQQTPGQGLQFLFEYFSETQRNKGNFPGRFSGRQFSNSRSEMNVSTLELGDSALYLCASSLAGISGANVLTFGAGSRLTVL.

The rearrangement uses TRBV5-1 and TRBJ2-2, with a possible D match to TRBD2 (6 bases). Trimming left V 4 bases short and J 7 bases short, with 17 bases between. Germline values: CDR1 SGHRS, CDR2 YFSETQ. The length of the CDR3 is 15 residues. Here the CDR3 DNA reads TGCGCCAGCAGCCCCCGCGCTAGCGTGAGCGGGGAGCTGTTTTTT. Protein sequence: CASSPRASVSGELFF.

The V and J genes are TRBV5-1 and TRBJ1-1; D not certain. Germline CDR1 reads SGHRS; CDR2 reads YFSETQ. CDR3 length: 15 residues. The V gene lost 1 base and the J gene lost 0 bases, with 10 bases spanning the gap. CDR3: CASSLLGSLNTEAFF. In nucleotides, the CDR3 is TGCGCCAGCAGCTTGTTGGGGTCCCTGAACACTGAAGCTTTCTTT.

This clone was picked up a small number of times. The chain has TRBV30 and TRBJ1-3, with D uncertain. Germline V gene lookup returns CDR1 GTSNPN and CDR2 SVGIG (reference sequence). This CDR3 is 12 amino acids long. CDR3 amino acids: CGWTRSGNTIYF. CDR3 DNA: TGTGGTTGGACCCGCTCTGGAAACACCATATATTTT.

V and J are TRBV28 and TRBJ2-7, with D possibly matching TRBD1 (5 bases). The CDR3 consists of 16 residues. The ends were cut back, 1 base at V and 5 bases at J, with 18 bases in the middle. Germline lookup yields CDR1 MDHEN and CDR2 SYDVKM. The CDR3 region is CASSLFEYSGIDEQYF. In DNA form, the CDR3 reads TGTGCCAGCAGTTTATTCGAATATTCAGGGATTGACGAGCAGTACTTC.

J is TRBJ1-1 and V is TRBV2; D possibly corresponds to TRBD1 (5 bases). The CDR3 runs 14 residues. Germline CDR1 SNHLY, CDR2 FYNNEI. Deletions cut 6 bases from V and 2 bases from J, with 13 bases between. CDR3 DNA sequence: TGTGCCAGCAGGATTCGGGGGTTTAACACTGAAGCTTTCTTT. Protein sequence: CASRIRGFNTEAFF.

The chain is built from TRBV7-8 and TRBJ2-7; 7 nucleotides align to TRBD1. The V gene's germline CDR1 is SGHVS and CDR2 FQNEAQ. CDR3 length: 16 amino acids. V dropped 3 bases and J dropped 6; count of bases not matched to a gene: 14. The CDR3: CASSFEIRQGWGEQYF. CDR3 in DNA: TGTGCCAGCAGCTTCGAAATTCGACAGGGATGGGGCGAGCAGTACTTC. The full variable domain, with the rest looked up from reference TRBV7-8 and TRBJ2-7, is GAGVSQSPRYKVAKRGQDVALRCDPISGHVSLFWYQQALGQGPEFLTYFQNEAQLDKSGLPSDRFFAERPEGSVSTLKIQRTQQEDSAVYLCASSFEIRQGWGEQYFGPGTRLTVT.

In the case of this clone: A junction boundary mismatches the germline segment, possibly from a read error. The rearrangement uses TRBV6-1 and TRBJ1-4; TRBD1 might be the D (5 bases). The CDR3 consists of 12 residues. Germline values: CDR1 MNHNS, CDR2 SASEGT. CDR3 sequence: CASSTDVGRLLF. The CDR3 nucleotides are TGTGCCAGCAGCACAGACGTGGGACGGCTACTTTTT.

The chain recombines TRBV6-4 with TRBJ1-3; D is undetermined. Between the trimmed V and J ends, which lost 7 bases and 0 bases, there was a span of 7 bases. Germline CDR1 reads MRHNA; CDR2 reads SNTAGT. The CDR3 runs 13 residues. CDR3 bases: TGTGCCAGCAAACGGTACTCTGGAAACACCATATATTTT. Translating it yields CASKRYSGNTIYF.

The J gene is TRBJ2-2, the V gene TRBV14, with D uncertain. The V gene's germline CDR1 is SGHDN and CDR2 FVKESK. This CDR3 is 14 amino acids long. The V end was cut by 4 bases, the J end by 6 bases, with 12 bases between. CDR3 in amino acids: CASSRVSVAGELFF. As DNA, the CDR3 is TGTGCCAGCAGCCGGGTTTCCGTGGCCGGGGAGCTGTTTTTT.

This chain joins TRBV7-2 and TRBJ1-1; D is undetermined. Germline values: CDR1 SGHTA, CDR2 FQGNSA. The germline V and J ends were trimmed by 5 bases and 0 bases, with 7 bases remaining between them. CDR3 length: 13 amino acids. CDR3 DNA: TGTGCCAGCAGCCTGGACGTGAACACTGAAGCTTTCTTT. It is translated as CASSLDVNTEAFF.

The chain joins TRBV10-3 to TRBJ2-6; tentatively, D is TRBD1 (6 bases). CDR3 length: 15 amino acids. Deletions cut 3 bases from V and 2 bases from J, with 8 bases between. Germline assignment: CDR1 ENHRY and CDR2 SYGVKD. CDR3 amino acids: CAISEQGAGANVLTF. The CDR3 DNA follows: TGTGCCATCAGTGAACAGGGAGCTGGGGCCAACGTCCTGACTTTC.

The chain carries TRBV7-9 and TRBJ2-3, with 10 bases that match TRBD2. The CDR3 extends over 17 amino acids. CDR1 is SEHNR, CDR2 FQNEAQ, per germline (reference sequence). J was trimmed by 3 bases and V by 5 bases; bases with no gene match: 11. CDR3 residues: CASSPHGAGGPTDTQYF. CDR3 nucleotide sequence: TGTGCCAGCAGCCCACATGGAGCGGGAGGGCCTACAGATACGCAGTATTTT.

The chain's CDR3 is CASKKGTLEKLFF. The CDR3 coding sequence is TGTGCCAGCAAGAAGGGGACACTTGAAAAACTGTTTTTT. V and J are TRBV25-1 and TRBJ1-4; D is perhaps TRBD1 (6 bases). Trimming removed 7 bases from V and 7 bases from J, with 13 bases in between. The CDR3 is 13 amino acids. The germline V gene has CDR1 MGHDK and CDR2 SYGVNS.